The T cell receptor beta chain under discussion was sequenced for a study of molecular identifiers for immune sequencing clone quantification. Study overall: With replicates, the RNA of approximately 22,000 or 94,000 naive CD8 cells was split five ways and four were sequenced. Study-level findings and limits: Should identical TCR molecules share a barcode, the sizes of highly expanded clones could be underestimated.

MiXCR, run by TCRdb on the PCR reads, gives a single entry per CDR3 protein. The sample carries over 35,000 distinct CDR3 sequences, under 20% recorded once. The CDR3 totals 14 residues. Germline CDR1 reads LNHNV; CDR2 reads YYDKDF (reference sequence). Trimming removed 1 base from V and 0 bases from J, with 4 bases in between. Of note for this clonotype: What it binds is not known.

The rearrangement uses TRBV15 and TRBJ1-5; D gene unclear. The TCR comes from a human donor in good health. Some libraries in this study had Jurkat cell RNA spiked in. Specimen: naive CD8+ T cells from blood, with Jurkat cell RNA spiked in. Subset described: FACS-sorted CD8+CD4-CCR7+CD45RA+ naive T cells. DNA of the CDR3: TGTGCCACCAGCAGAGGGAATAGCAATCAGCCCCAGCATTTT. Protein sequence: CATSRGNSNQPQHF.